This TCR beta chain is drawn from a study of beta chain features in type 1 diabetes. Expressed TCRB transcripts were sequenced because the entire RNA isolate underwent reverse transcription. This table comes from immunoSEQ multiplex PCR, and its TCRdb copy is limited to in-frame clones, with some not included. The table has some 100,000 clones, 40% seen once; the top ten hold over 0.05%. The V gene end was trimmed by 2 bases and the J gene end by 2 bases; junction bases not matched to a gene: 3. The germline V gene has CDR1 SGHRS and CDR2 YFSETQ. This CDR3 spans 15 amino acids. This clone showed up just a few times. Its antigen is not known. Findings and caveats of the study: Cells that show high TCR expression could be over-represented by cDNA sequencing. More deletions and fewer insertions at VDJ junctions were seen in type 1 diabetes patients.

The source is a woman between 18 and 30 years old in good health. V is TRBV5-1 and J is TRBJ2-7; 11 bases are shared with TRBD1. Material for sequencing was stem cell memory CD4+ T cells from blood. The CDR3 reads CASSLGQGAAYEQYF. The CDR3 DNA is TGCGCCAGCAGCTTAGGACAGGGGGCAGCCTACGAGCAGTACTTC. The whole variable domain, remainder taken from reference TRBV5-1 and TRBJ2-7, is KAGVTQTPRYLIKTRGQQVTLSCSPISGHRSVSWYQQTPGQGLQFLFEYFSETQRNKGNFPGRFSGRQFSNSRSEMNVSTLELGDSALYLCASSLGQGAAYEQYFGPGTRLTVT.